Listed here are 2 T cell receptor beta chains from one sample, sequenced in a study of T-cell memory formation after mild COVID-19. Via MiXCR, TCRdb re-called the 5' RACE reads, giving one row per CDR3 protein. In the table there are around 430,000 distinct CDR3 sequences, about 15% of which are singletons. The specimen sequenced was PBMCs or a T cell subset sorted from them (not recorded which). These receptors were obtained from a man younger than 35 who had mild COVID-19 (a few samples of this study predate the infection). Cell type and time point are not known.

The chain is built from TRBV7-9 and TRBJ1-3; D perhaps matches TRBD1 (5 bases). This CDR3 region has 14 residues. Per the germline V gene, CDR1 is SEHNR and CDR2 is FQNEAQ (reference sequence). V was cut by 4 bases and J by 2 bases, with 9 bases left in between. The CDR3: CASSSQGPGNTIYF. CDR3 nucleotides: TGTGCCAGCAGCTCGCAGGGACCTGGAAACACCATATATTTT.

This clonotype was counted between two and nine times. The chain joins TRBV6-5 to TRBJ2-7; either TRBD1 or TRBD2 may fit D (6 bases each). Germline lookup yields CDR1 MNHEY and CDR2 SVGAGI. Trimming shortened V by 8 bases and J by 2 bases, and 19 bases separated the two germline ends. This CDR3 spans 15 amino acids. CDR3 nucleotides: TGTGCCAGCGGTTTGGGGACATCGGGGGCCTACGAGCAGTACTTC. Translation gives CASGLGTSGAYEQYF.